A selection of T cell receptor beta chains follows, all from one sample in a study of T cells in Graves' hyperthyroidism and ophthalmopathy. TCRdb redid the calling of the multiplex PCR reads with MiXCR, one entry per CDR3 protein. The sample comprises about 620,000 distinct CDR3 sequences, 15% to 20% of which are singletons, and about 3.8% rests with the top ten. The sample comprised blood. The source of these receptors is a woman aged 25 to 45 with Graves' hyperthyroidism. CDR3s include the opening cysteine and the closing phenylalanine or tryptophan. The order of the fields is clone size, D gene, V gene, J gene, CDR3 DNA, CDR3 protein. A D gene is named only where the DNA matches it firmly. Clone size is shown for a subset of rows, as once, few, many or a class of expanded clone.

NA	NA	TRBV7-2	TRBJ2-7	TGTGCCAGCAGCTTCGTGGGAAATCTCTTCTCCTACGAGCAGTACTTC	CASSFVGNLFSYEQYF
many	NA	TRBV27	TRBJ2-5	TGTGCCAGCAGTTTATCCGGCCAGGGGCAGACCCAGTACTTC	CASSLSGQGQTQYF
many	NA	TRBV28	TRBJ1-1	TGTGCCAGCAGTCGTCGGAGACAGATGAACACTGAAGCTTTCTTT	CASSRRRQMNTEAFF
NA	TRBD2	TRBV6-1	TRBJ2-2	TGTGCCAGCAGTTTCATAGCGGGAGCAGGGGAGCTGTTTTTT	CASSFIAGAGELFF
many	NA	TRBV6-1	TRBJ2-3	TGTGCCAGCAGCCTTCTTATCAGAGATACGCAGTATTTT	CASSLLIRDTQYF
many	NA	TRBV3-1	TRBJ2-5	TGTGCCAGCAGCCAAGTTTTGAGTCAAGAGACCCAGTACTTC	CASSQVLSQETQYF
few	TRBD1	TRBV7-9	TRBJ1-2	TGTGCCAGCAGCCAAGGACAGGGAAATTTCTATGGCTACACCTTC	CASSQGQGNFYGYTF
few	NA	TRBV2	TRBJ1-2	TGTGCCAGCAGTGAAGCAGGGGTTCTCTATGGCTACACCTTC	CASSEAGVLYGYTF
many	TRBD2	TRBV28	TRBJ2-1	TGTGCCAGCAGTATGACAGAAGCCACTAGCGGGAAGTTCTTC	CASSMTEATSGKFF
few	NA	TRBV20-1	TRBJ1-2	TGCAGTGCTAGACAACGGGACGGTTCATATGGCTACACCTTC	CSARQRDGSYGYTF
many	NA	TRBV11-3	TRBJ2-1	TGTGCCAGCAGCTTAGCAGCAATATACAATGAGCAGTTCTTC	CASSLAAIYNEQFF
many	NA	TRBV7-2	TRBJ1-5	TGTGCCAGCAGCTCCCTCGGGAATCAGCCCCAGCATTTT	CASSSLGNQPQHF
many	NA	TRBV7-3	TRBJ2-1	TGTGCCAGCAGCTTAGGCCGGACAGCTTACAATGAGCAGTTCTTC	CASSLGRTAYNEQFF
NA	NA	TRBV28	TRBJ2-5	TGTGCCAGCAGTTTAGTCCTACAAGAGACCCAGTACTTC	CASSLVLQETQYF
many	TRBD2	TRBV11-2	TRBJ2-5	TGTGCCAGCAGAACGGGAGGGCGGGAGACCCAGTACTTC	CASRTGGRETQYF
NA	NA	TRBV7-2	TRBJ1-2	TGTGCCAGCACCCAGCGGCGGCAGGGTTATGGCTACACCTTC	CASTQRRQGYGYTF
many	NA	TRBV28	TRBJ2-3	TGTGCCAGCACTCCTCTGGTCCGCACAGATACGCAGTATTTT	CASTPLVRTDTQYF
NA	NA	TRBV9	TRBJ2-7	TGTGCCAGCAGCGAACGAGGAGGGAGCGGTGAGCAGTACTTC	CASSERGGSGEQYF
many	NA	TRBV28	TRBJ2-3	TGTGCCAGCAGTCTGGGGAACTATGCCGATACGCAGTATTTT	CASSLGNYADTQYF
many	NA	TRBV6-1	TRBJ2-6	TGTGCCAGCAGTGAGAGCGTCTCTGGGGCCAACGTCCTGACTTTC	CASSESVSGANVLTF
few	TRBD2	TRBV27	TRBJ2-3	TGTGCCAGCAGCTCCTACTCACTAGCGGGAGGGACAGATACGCAGTATTTT	CASSSYSLAGGTDTQYF
few	NA	TRBV12-3/TRBV12-4	TRBJ1-5	TGTGCCAGCACTCTATTGGGGTATAGCAATCAGCCCCAGCATTTT	CASTLLGYSNQPQHF
few	NA	TRBV7-9	TRBJ2-5	TGTGCCAGCAGCCCGGGGTTCACCCAGTACTTC	CASSPGFTQYF
many	NA	TRBV27	TRBJ2-5	TGTGCCAGCAGTTGGGAAGGACCTCAGACGGGAGTAAGAGAGACCCAGTACTTC	CASSWEGPQTGVRETQYF
few	TRBD2	TRBV7-8	TRBJ2-3	TGTGCCAGCAGCCCCCGTCGGGAGGTAGGCACAGATACGCAGTATTTT	CASSPRREVGTDTQYF
many	NA	TRBV28	TRBJ2-7	TGTGCCAGCAGTTTATCCGGGGCTGGGGGCTACGAGCAGTACTTC	CASSLSGAGGYEQYF
many	TRBD1	TRBV2	TRBJ1-2	TGTGCCAGCAGTGAGTTCGGACAGGGGATAATCAACTATGGCTACACCTTC	CASSEFGQGIINYGYTF
few	TRBD1	TRBV19	TRBJ2-1	TGTGCCAGTAGTCATATAGCCGGGACAGTCAATGAGCAGTTCTTC	CASSHIAGTVNEQFF
many	NA	TRBV6-1	TRBJ1-1	TGTGCCAGCAGTGACTACGGGGGTAGGAACACTGAAGCTTTCTTT	CASSDYGGRNTEAFF
NA	TRBD1	TRBV30	TRBJ2-2	TGTGCCTGGGGGACAGGGGGTTTGAACGGGGAGCTGTTTTTT	CAWGTGGLNGELFF
NA	TRBD2	TRBV5-4	TRBJ2-1	TGTGCCAGCAGCCCCCAACTAGCGCGCAATGAGCAATTCTTC	CASSPQLARNEQFF
few	NA	TRBV5-1	TRBJ1-3	TGCGCCAGCAGCTTGGAAACGGGGTCTGGAAACACCATATATTTT	CASSLETGSGNTIYF
NA	TRBD1	TRBV20-1	TRBJ2-5	TGCAGTGCTAGCGAGAGGGGGCGACGAGAGACCCAGTACTTC	CSASERGRRETQYF
many	NA	TRBV28	TRBJ2-1	TGTGCCAGCAGTTTCCTGGTTTACAATGAGCAGTTCTTC	CASSFLVYNEQFF
NA	NA	TRBV20-1	TRBJ2-5	TGCAGTGCTAGAGAAGGAGGGTCCGCACAAGAGACCCAGTACTTC	CSAREGGSAQETQYF
NA	TRBD2	TRBV10-2	TRBJ2-2	TGCGCCAGCAGATCACCGGGACTAGCGGGAGGCGCGAACACCGGGAAGCTGTTTTTT	CASRSPGLAGGANTGKLFF
NA	NA	TRBV9	TRBJ2-7	TGTGCCAGCAGCCCCACCTTGACAGGTGGAGGGAACGAGCAGTACTTC	CASSPTLTGGGNEQYF
NA	NA	TRBV6-1	TRBJ1-3	TGTGCCAGCACATCAGCCTCTGGAAACACCATATATTTT	CASTSASGNTIYF
many	TRBD1	TRBV28	TRBJ2-7	TGTGCCAGCGGATGGCAGGGGGACTACGAGCAGTACTTC	CASGWQGDYEQYF
many	TRBD2	TRBV7-2	TRBJ2-5	TGTGCCAGCAGCTGGGAGGGGAGAGAGACCCAGTACTTC	CASSWEGRETQYF
few	NA	TRBV19	TRBJ2-2	TGTGCCAGTAGTGTCAGGTATACCGGGGAGCTGTTTTTT	CASSVRYTGELFF
many	TRBD1	TRBV28	TRBJ1-2	TGTGCCAGCAGTTTATATCAGGGGGTAAACTATGGCTACACCTTC	CASSLYQGVNYGYTF
many	TRBD2	TRBV27	TRBJ2-7	TGTGCCAGCAGTGATTCTAGCGGCGAGCAGTACTTC	CASSDSSGEQYF
many	NA	TRBV28	TRBJ2-5	TGTGCCAGCAGCCGAGGGGGTCAAGAGACCCAGTACTTC	CASSRGGQETQYF
NA	NA	TRBV15	TRBJ1-4	TGTGCCACCAGCACCATACAGGGACGTGAAAAACTGTTTTTT	CATSTIQGREKLFF
NA	NA	TRBV3-1	TRBJ2-1	TGTGCCAGCAGCCAAGATGGTCTAGCTGAGCAGTTCTTC	CASSQDGLAEQFF
many	NA	TRBV30	TRBJ2-7	TGTGCCTGGGCTGAAATTGACGAGCAGTACTTC	CAWAEIDEQYF
NA	TRBD2	TRBV5-1	TRBJ2-3	TGCGCCAGCAGCCCACCGGGACTAGCGGGAGTAGATACGCAGTATTTT	CASSPPGLAGVDTQYF
many	NA	TRBV20-1	TRBJ2-1	TGCAGTGCTAGAAGCGAGCTCAATGAGCAGTTCTTC	CSARSELNEQFF
many	NA	TRBV2	TRBJ2-2	TGTGCCAGCAGTACTGGACCGAACACCGGGGAGCTGTTTTTT	CASSTGPNTGELFF
NA	NA	TRBV18	TRBJ1-1	TGTGGCAGCTCACCCCAGGGGACTGAAGCTTTCTTT	CGSSPQGTEAFF
many	TRBD1	TRBV10-3	TRBJ2-5	TGTGCCATCAGTGGACAGGGGGCATACAGATTGGACCAAGAGACCCAGTACTTC	CAISGQGAYRLDQETQYF
NA	NA	TRBV7-9	TRBJ1-5	TGTGCCAGCAGCCCTATAGGGTGGGGGGAAAATCAGCCCCAGCATTTT	CASSPIGWGENQPQHF
many	TRBD2	TRBV7-2	TRBJ2-3	TGTGCCAGCAGCTCTCTAGCGGGAGCCACCGCTACAGATACGCAGTATTTT	CASSSLAGATATDTQYF
NA	NA	TRBV6-1	TRBJ2-4	TGTGCCAGCAGCGACGGGACCATTCAGCTCTTC	CASSDGTIQLF
NA	NA	TRBV6-1	TRBJ2-5	TGTGCCAGCAGCTCCGCCTTTTGGAGACTAGGGGAGACCCAGTACTTC	CASSSAFWRLGETQYF
few	TRBD1	TRBV7-9	TRBJ2-7	TGTGCCAGCAGCCGCGCCGGGACAGGGGAAGAGCAGTACTTC	CASSRAGTGEEQYF
NA	TRBD1	TRBV28	TRBJ1-1	TGTGCCAGCAGTGACCACGGACAGGGTACTGAAGCTTTCTTT	CASSDHGQGTEAFF